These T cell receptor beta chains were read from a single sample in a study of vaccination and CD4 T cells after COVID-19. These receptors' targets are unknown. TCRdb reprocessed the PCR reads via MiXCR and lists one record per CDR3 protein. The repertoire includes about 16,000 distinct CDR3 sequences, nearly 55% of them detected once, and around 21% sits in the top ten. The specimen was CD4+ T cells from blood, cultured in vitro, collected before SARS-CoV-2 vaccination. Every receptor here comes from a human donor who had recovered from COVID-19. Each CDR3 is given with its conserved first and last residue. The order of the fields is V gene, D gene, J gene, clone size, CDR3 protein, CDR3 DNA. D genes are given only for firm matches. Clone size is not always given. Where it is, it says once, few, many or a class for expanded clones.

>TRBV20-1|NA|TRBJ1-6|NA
CSAPTGTGNSPLHF
TGCAGTGCTCCTACCGGGACTGGTAATTCACCCCTCCACTTT
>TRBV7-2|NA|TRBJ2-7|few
CASSLGGPAYEQYF
TGTGCCAGCAGCTTAGGAGGTCCAGCCTACGAGCAGTACTTC
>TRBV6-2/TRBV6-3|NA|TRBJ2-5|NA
CASSYTPGLAKETQYF
TGTGCCAGCAGTTACACCCCCGGACTGGCTAAAGAGACCCAGTACTTC
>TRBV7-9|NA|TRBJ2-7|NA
CASQNSYEQYF
TGTGCCAGCCAGAACTCCTACGAGCAGTACTTC
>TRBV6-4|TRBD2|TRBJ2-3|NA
CASSPGLATDTQYF
TGTGCCAGCAGTCCGGGACTAGCGACAGATACGCAGTATTTT
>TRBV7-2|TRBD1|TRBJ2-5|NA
CASSLDRVSQETQYF
TGTGCCAGCAGCCTCGACAGGGTTTCCCAAGAGACCCAGTACTTC
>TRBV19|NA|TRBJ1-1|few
CASSMKGYGTEAFF
TGTGCCAGTAGTATGAAGGGTTACGGAACTGAAGCTTTCTTT
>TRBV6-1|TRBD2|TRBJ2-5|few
CASSEAPSGPQETQYF
TGTGCCAGCAGTGAAGCCCCTAGCGGGCCCCAAGAGACCCAGTACTTC
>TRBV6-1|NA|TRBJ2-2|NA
CASRTNAGELFF
TGTGCCAGCAGAACGAACGCCGGGGAGCTGTTTTTT
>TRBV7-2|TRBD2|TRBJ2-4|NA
CASSPRGLAGGHIQYF
TGTGCCAGCAGCCCTAGGGGACTAGCGGGAGGACACATTCAGTACTTC
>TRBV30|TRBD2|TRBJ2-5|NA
CAWRAGLAGGTETQYF
TGTGCCTGGAGAGCAGGACTAGCGGGAGGGACAGAGACCCAGTACTTC
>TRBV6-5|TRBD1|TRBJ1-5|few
CASSYQGASNQPQHF
TGTGCCAGCAGTTATCAGGGGGCGAGCAATCAGCCCCAGCATTTT
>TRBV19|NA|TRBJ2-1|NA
CASKEWTSPYNEQFF
TGTGCCAGTAAAGAGTGGACGTCGCCCTACAATGAGCAGTTCTTC
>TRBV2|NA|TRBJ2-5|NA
CASSEATGVRGTQYF
TGTGCCAGCAGTGAAGCGACAGGTGTCCGGGGGACCCAGTACTTC
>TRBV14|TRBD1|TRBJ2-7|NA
CASKTGGGEQYF
TGTGCCAGCAAGACAGGGGGCGGCGAGCAGTACTTC
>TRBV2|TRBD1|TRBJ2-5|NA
CASRREPGTGQTQYF
TGTGCCAGCAGGCGGGAACCCGGGACAGGGCAGACCCAGTACTTC
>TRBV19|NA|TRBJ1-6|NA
CASSIAGGSYNSPLHF
TGTGCCAGTAGTATCGCAGGAGGCTCCTATAATTCACCCCTCCACTTT
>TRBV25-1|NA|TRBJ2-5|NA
CASSLHRDQETQYF
TGTGCCAGCAGTTTACACAGGGACCAAGAGACCCAGTACTTC
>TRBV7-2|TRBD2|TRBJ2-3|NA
CASRLAGEHTQYF
TGTGCCAGCAGGTTAGCGGGAGAACATACGCAGTATTTT
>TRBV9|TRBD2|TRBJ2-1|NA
CASSRAGEGTIEQFF
TGTGCCAGCAGCAGAGCGGGGGAGGGTACAATCGAGCAGTTCTTC
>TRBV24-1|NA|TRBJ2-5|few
CATSDVGQGWETQYF
TGTGCCACCAGTGACGTTGGGCAGGGATGGGAGACCCAGTACTTC
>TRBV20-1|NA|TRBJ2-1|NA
CSARVLNEQFF
TGCAGTGCTAGAGTCCTGAATGAGCAGTTCTTC
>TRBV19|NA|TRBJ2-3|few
CASSPTGRAASTDTQYF
TGTGCCAGTAGTCCCACCGGGAGAGCGGCCTCCACAGATACGCAGTATTTT
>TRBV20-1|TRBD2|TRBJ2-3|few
CSAPGQAGGYTDTQYF
TGCAGTGCTCCAGGGCAGGCGGGAGGCTACACAGATACGCAGTATTTT
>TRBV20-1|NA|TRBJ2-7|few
CSASTPSPYEQYF
TGCAGTGCTAGCACACCGAGCCCCTACGAGCAGTACTTC
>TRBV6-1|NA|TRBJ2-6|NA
CASTSTGANVLTF
TGTGCCAGCACTAGCACTGGGGCCAACGTCCTGACTTTC
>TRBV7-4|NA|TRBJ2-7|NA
CASSPGGGREQYF
TGTGCCAGCAGCCCAGGGGGGGGTCGGGAGCAGTACTTC
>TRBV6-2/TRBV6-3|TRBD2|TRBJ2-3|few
CASRLAGGHTDTQYF
TGTGCCAGCAGACTAGCGGGAGGGCACACAGATACGCAGTATTTT
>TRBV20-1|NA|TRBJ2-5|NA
CSARDRPGKTQYF
TGCAGTGCTAGAGATAGACCGGGAAAGACCCAGTACTTC
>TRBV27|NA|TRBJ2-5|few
CASGASFQETQYF
TGTGCCAGCGGAGCTAGCTTTCAAGAGACCCAGTACTTC
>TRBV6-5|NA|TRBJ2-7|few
CASSYQVAGPYEQYF
TGTGCCAGCAGCTACCAGGTCGCCGGCCCCTACGAGCAGTACTTC
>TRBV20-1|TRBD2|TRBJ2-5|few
CSARAGVLQETQYF
TGCAGTGCTAGGGCGGGAGTGTTACAAGAGACCCAGTACTTC
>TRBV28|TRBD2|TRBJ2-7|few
CASRTAGGSYEQYF
TGTGCCAGCAGGACAGCGGGAGGCTCCTACGAGCAGTACTTC
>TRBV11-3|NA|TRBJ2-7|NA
CASSLGRYAYEQYF
TGTGCCAGCAGCTTGGGCCGGTACGCCTACGAGCAGTACTTC
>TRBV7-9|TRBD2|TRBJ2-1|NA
CASSVSGTSYNEQFF
TGTGCCAGCAGCGTTAGCGGGACCTCCTACAATGAGCAGTTCTTC
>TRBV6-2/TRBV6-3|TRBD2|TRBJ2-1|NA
CASSTREGRAYNEQFF
TGTGCCAGCAGTACCCGGGAGGGCCGGGCCTACAATGAGCAGTTCTTC
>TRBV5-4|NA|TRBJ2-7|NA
CASSNGGFGYEQYF
TGTGCCAGCAGCAACGGGGGCTTTGGCTACGAGCAGTACTTC
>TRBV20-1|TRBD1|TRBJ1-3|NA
CSATGGSGNTIYF
TGCAGTGCGACAGGGGGCTCTGGAAACACCATATATTTT
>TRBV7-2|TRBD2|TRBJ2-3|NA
CASSLGTSGRGGGDTQYF
TGTGCCAGCAGCTTAGGGACTAGCGGGAGAGGGGGAGGAGATACGCAGTATTTT
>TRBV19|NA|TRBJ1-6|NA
CASSRDRRNSPLHF
TGTGCCAGTAGTAGAGACAGGCGAAATTCACCCCTCCACTTT
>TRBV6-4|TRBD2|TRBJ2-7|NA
CASSARGREKQQYF
TGTGCCAGCAGTGCTCGCGGGAGGGAGAAGCAGCAGTACTTC
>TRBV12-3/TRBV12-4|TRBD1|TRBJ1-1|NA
CASSLADRESTEAFF
TGTGCCAGCAGTTTAGCGGACAGGGAGTCCACTGAAGCTTTCTTT
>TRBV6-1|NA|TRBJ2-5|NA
CASSEALSGQETQYF
TGTGCCAGCAGTGAAGCGCTTTCAGGCCAAGAGACCCAGTACTTC
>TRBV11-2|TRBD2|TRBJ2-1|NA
CASSLGSRGLENEQFF
TGTGCCAGCAGCTTAGGGTCTCGGGGACTAGAGAATGAGCAGTTCTTC
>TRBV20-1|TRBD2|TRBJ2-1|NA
CSAREPRGAGGNNEQFF
TGCAGTGCTAGAGAGCCCAGGGGAGCGGGAGGAAACAATGAGCAGTTCTTC
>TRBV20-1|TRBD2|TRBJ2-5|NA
CSAGTSGRGGQETQYF
TGCAGTGCCGGGACTAGCGGGAGGGGTGGGCAAGAGACCCAGTACTTC
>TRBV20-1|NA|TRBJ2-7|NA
CSARDQVYEQYF
TGCAGTGCTAGAGATCAGGTCTACGAGCAGTACTTC